This section outlines one TCR beta chain sequence together with its context. The antigen is unknown. This sample is drawn from a study of cytomegalovirus exposure and HLA in healthy donors. At the level of the study: As released early, the data held 85 million to 95 million unique TCRs from HLA-typed donors.

General study points: V- and J-gene trimming in TCR beta was tied to a missense DCLRE1C variant by an analysis performed later. No immune exposure information besides CMV serostatus was available. The study reported that TCR beta sequences accurately predicted HLA-A and HLA-B alleles in most subjects.

PCR involved 60 Vbeta and 13 Jbeta primers. TCRdb keeps only in-frame clones here, not all; method: immunoSEQ multiplex PCR. The profile shows more than 95,000 clones, 75% to 85% of them singletons. The CDR3 is made up of 15 amino acids. The germline V gene encodes CDR1 MNHNY and CDR2 SVGAGI (reference sequence). The V and J ends lost 3 bases and 3 bases, in that order; junction bases with no gene match: 6. The source material was PBMCs. The sequence was obtained from a man aged 25-45 years in good health and CMV-seropositive. The chain recombines TRBV6-6 with TRBJ2-7, with 9 bases that match TRBD2. The CDR3 region has the DNA TGTGCCAGCAGTTATTTGGGCGGGGGGGGCTACGAGCAGTACTTC. Amino acids: CASSYLGGGGYEQYF.